This is a list of T cell receptor beta chains from one sample in a study of glioma-infiltrating T cells. Using its own MiXCR run on the multiplex PCR reads, TCRdb lists one record per CDR3 protein. The data hold about 89,000 distinct CDR3 sequences, with under 30% observed a single time. Sequenced: glioma tissue, nonneoplastic brain tissue, or PBMCs (not recorded which). All receptors derive from a human donor with low-grade glioma or glioblastoma, undergoing nonglioma brain surgery, or in good health (not recorded which). Each CDR3 is given with its conserved first and last residue. A D gene is named only where the DNA matches it firmly. A clone size is listed for some rows: how often the clone was seen (once, few, many), or a class if it is expanded.

j_gene,v_gene,abundance,d_gene,CDR3aa,CDR3nt
TRBJ1-1,TRBV12-3/TRBV12-4,few,-,CASSLGVGQSNTEAFF,TGTGCCAGCAGTTTAGGCGTTGGACAATCGAACACTGAAGCTTTCTTT
TRBJ2-5,TRBV7-7,many,TRBD2,CASSPGLAGKETQYF,TGTGCCAGCAGCCCTGGACTAGCGGGAAAAGAGACCCAGTACTTC
TRBJ2-3,TRBV12-3/TRBV12-4,many,-,CASSLRLGVEYF,TGTGCCAGCAGTTTACGGCTAGGTGTGGAGTATTTT
TRBJ2-5,TRBV4-1,many,TRBD2,CASSQEGGEGTQYF,TGCGCCAGCAGCCAAGAAGGAGGGGAGGGGACCCAGTACTTC
TRBJ2-7,TRBV7-9,-,TRBD2,CASSPGLGIEQYF,TGTGCCAGCAGCCCTGGACTAGGGATCGAGCAGTACTTC
TRBJ1-1,TRBV4-2,many,-,CASSQPGLYLPEAFF,TGTGCCAGCAGCCAACCGGGTCTTTACTTACCTGAAGCTTTCTTT
TRBJ2-7,TRBV27,many,-,CASSLAQGSYEQYF,TGTGCCAGCAGTTTGGCCCAGGGCTCCTACGAGCAGTACTTC
TRBJ1-6,TRBV15,many,-,CATSRDSSSNSPLHF,TGTGCCACCAGCAGAGATTCGAGCAGTAATTCACCCCTCCACTTT
TRBJ1-1,TRBV2,-,-,CASSGFGQRAEAFF,TGTGCCAGCAGTGGTTTCGGCCAAAGGGCTGAAGCTTTCTTT
TRBJ1-1,TRBV7-9,many,-,CASTMGVNTEAFF,TGTGCCAGCACGATGGGAGTGAACACTGAAGCTTTCTTT
TRBJ2-1,TRBV5-6,-,TRBD2,CASSLISGRNEQFF,TGTGCCAGCAGCTTAATTAGCGGGAGGAATGAGCAGTTCTTC